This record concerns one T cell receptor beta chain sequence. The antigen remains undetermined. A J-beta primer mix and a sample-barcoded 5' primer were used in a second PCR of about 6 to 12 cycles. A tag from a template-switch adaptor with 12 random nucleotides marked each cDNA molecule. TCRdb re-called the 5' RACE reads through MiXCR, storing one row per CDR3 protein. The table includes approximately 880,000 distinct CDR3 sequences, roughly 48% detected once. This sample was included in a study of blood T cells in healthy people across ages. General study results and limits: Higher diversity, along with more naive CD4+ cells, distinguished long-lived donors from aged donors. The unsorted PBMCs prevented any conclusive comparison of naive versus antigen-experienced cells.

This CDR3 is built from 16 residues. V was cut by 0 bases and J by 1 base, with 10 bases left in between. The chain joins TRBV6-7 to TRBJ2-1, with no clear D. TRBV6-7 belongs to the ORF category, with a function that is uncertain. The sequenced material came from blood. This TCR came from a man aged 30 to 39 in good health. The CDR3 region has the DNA TGTGCCAGCAGTTACTCGATCAGGATTTCCTACAATGAGCAGTTCTTC. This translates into CASSYSIRISYNEQFF.